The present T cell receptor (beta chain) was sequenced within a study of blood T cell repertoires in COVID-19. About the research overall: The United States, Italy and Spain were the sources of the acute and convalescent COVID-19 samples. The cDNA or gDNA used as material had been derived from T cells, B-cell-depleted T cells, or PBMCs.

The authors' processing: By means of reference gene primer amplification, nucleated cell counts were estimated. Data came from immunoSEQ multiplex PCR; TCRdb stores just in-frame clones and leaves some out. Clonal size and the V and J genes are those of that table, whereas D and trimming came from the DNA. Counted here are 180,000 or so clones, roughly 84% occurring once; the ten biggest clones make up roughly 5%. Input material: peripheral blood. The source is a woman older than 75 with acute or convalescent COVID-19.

The CDR3 protein is CASVGTSSTGELFF. Written as DNA, the CDR3 is TGTGCCAGCGTTGGGACTAGCTCCACCGGGGAGCTGTTTTTT. The V and J genes are TRBV7-9 and TRBJ2-2, with 9 bases lining up with TRBD2. The CDR3 has 14 amino acids. V gave up 8 bases and J gave up 4 bases; unmatched junction bases: 5. Looked up from germline, CDR1 is SEHNR and CDR2 is FQNEAQ (reference sequence).